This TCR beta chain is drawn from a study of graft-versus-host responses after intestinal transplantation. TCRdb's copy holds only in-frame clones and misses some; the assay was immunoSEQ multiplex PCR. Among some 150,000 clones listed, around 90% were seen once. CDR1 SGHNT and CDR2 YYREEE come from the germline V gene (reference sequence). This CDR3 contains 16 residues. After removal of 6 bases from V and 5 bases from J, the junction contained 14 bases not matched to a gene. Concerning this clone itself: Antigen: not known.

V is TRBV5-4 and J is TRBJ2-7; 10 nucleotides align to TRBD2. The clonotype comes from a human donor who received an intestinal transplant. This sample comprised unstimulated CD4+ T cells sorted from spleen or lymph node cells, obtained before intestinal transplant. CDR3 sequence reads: CASTGGLAGVTDEQYF. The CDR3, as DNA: TGTGCCAGCACCGGGGGGCTAGCGGGAGTGACGGACGAGCAGTACTTC.